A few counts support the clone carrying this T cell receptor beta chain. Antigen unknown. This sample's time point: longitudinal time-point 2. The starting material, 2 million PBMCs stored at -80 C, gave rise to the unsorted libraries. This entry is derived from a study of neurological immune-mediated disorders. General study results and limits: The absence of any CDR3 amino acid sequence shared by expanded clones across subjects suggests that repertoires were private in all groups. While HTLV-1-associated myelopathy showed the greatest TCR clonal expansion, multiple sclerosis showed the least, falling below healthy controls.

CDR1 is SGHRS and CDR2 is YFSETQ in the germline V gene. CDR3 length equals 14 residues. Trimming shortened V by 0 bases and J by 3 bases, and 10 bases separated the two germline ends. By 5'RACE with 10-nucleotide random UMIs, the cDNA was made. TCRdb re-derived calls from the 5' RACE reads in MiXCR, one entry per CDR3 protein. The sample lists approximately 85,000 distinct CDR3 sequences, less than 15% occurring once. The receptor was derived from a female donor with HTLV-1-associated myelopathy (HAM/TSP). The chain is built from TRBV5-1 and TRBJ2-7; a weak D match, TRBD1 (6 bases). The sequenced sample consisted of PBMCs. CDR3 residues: CASSLAGGDYEQYF. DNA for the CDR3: TGCGCCAGCAGCTTGGCTGGGGGCGACTACGAGCAGTACTTC.